The clone carrying this T cell receptor beta chain appeared many times. Its cognate antigen is unknown. What was amplified from RNA transcripts were TCR beta CDR3 regions. An initial round of RT-PCR targeting the TCR CDR3 relied on the HTBI primer set. Each CDR3 protein is one row after TCRdb ran MiXCR on the multiplex PCR reads. The sample holds fewer than 900,000 distinct CDR3 sequences; over 15% are singletons and the top ten take around 7.7%. The record originates from a study of T cells in Graves' hyperthyroidism and ophthalmopathy. Study-wide background: Peripheral blood was secured at the point of initial diagnosis, before any treatment.

Stable disease denoted Graves' hyperthyroidism without ophthalmopathy progression within 18 months. Trimming took 5 bases from V and 6 from J, leaving 17 bases between them. The CDR3 spans 14 residues. Germline CDR1 SGHTA, CDR2 FQGNSA. Findings of the study overall: Peripheral blood also featured most of the thyroid clonotypes expanded above 0.001. Ophthalmopathy stood apart from stable hyperthyroidism in a 13 V-J model.

The receptor was derived from a man in his late teens or twenties with Graves' hyperthyroidism. The material sequenced was blood. V and J are TRBV7-2 and TRBJ2-7; D is unresolved. CDR3: CASSHGSVVSEQYF. As DNA, the CDR3 is TGTGCCAGCAGCCACGGGTCGGTAGTCAGCGAGCAGTACTTC.